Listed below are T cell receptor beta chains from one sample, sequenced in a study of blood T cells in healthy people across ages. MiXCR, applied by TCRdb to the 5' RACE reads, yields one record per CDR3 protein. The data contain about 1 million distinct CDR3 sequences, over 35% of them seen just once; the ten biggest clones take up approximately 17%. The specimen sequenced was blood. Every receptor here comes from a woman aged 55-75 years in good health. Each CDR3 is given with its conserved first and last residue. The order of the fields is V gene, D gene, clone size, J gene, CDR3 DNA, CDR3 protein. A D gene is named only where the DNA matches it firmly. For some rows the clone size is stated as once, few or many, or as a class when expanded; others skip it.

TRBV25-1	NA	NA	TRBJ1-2	TGTGCCAGCAGTGAACAGGGTTTCTATGGCTACACCTTC	CASSEQGFYGYTF
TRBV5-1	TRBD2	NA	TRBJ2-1	TGCGCCAGCAGCCCAGTCACTAGCGGGAGCCTCAATGAGCAGTTCTTC	CASSPVTSGSLNEQFF
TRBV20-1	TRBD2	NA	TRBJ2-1	TGCAGTGCTAGAGCCCCGACTAGCGGGGCTTACAATGAGCAGTTCTTC	CSARAPTSGAYNEQFF
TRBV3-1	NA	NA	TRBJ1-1	TGTGCCAGCAGCCAAGTGCGGGGGCTTTTCACTGAAGCTTTCTTT	CASSQVRGLFTEAFF
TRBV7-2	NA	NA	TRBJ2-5	TGTGCCAGCAGCCTCCGGGTCAGCGGGCAAGAGACCCAGTACTTC	CASSLRVSGQETQYF
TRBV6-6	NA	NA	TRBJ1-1	TGTGCCAGCAGTTACGTCTACAGGGAGAACACTGAAGCTTTCTTT	CASSYVYRENTEAFF
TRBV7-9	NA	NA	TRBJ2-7	TGTGCCAGCAGCCCCCGGGGGTGGGGAATCGACGAGCAGTACTTC	CASSPRGWGIDEQYF
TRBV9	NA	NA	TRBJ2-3	TGTGCCAGCAGCCCACCGAGACACAATACGCAGTATTTT	CASSPPRHNTQYF
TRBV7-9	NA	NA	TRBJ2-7	TGTGCCAGCACCCCCCCGGTAACCTACGAGCAGTACTTC	CASTPPVTYEQYF
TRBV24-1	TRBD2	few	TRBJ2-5	TGTGCCACCAGTGGGACACCCGGGACTAGCGGGACCCAAGAGACCCAGTACTTC	CATSGTPGTSGTQETQYF
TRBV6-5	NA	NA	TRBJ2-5	TGTGCCAGCAGTTACGTGTCGGCCGCAGCCAATGAGCAGTACTTC	CASSYVSAAANEQYF
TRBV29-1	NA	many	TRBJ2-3	TGCAGCGTTCCACGACAGTCCACAGATACGCAGTATTTT	CSVPRQSTDTQYF
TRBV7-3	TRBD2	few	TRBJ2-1	TGTGCCAGCAGCGATAAAGCGGGAGGTTCCAATGAGCAGTTCTTC	CASSDKAGGSNEQFF
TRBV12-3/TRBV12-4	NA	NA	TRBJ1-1	TGTGCCAGCAGTTTGCGGGCTACGAACACTGAAGCTTTCTTT	CASSLRATNTEAFF
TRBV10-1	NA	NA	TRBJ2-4	TGCGCCAGCAGTGAGCCTGGGGGCAACATTCAGTACTTC	CASSEPGGNIQYF
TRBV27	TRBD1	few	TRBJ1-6	TGTGCCACCGGACAGGGACTTTCACCCCTCCACTTT	CATGQGLSPLHF
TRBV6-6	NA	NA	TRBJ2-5	TGTGCCAGTGCGGGGCAGTACCAAGAGACCCAGTACTTC	CASAGQYQETQYF
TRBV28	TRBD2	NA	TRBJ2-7	TGTGCCAGCAAAGGACTAGCCTACGAGCAGTACTTC	CASKGLAYEQYF
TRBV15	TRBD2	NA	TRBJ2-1	TGTGCCACCGGGCGGGAGGACTCCCACAATGAGCAGTTCTTC	CATGREDSHNEQFF
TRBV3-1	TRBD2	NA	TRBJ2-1	TGTGCCAGCAGCCAGCAGCGGGACTCCTACAATGAGCAGTTCTTC	CASSQQRDSYNEQFF
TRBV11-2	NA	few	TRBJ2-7	TGTGCCAGCAGCACCTCCCGAGGGACCCTCACCTACGAGCAGTACTTC	CASSTSRGTLTYEQYF
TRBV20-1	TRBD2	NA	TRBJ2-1	TGCAGTGCTGCACCTCAGAGTAGCGGGAGCCTCAATGAGCAGTTCTTC	CSAAPQSSGSLNEQFF
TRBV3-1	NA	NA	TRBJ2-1	TGTGCCAGCAGCCAAGTCGGGAGAGGGGGCTTCAATGAGCGGTTCTTC	CASSQVGRGGFNERFF
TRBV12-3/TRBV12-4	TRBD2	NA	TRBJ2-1	TGTGCCAGCAGTGGGACTAGCGGGAGGGCGGTCAATGAGCAGTTCTTC	CASSGTSGRAVNEQFF
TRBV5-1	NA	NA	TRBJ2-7	TGCGCCAGCAGCCTGCCCACGAACTACGAGCAGTACTTC	CASSLPTNYEQYF
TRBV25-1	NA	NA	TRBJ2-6	TGTGCCAGCAGTGAATCTCTCCTCTCTGGGGCCGACGTCCTGACTTTC	CASSESLLSGADVLTF
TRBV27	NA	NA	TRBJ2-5	TGTGCCAGCAGCGAGCGGGCGGTGGATAATGAGCAGTACTTC	CASSERAVDNEQYF
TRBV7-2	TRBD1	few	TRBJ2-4	TGTGCCAGCAGCTCATCCCGGACAGGAGTGAGGCGAAACATTCAGTACTTC	CASSSSRTGVRRNIQYF
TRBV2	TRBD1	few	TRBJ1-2	TGTGCCAGCACCCCCGGCAGGGGGGTCTATGGCTACACCTTC	CASTPGRGVYGYTF
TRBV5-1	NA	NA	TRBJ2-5	TGCGCCAGCAGCACCGAACTAGCTCGCGAAGAGACCCAGTACTTC	CASSTELAREETQYF
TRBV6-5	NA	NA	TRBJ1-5	TGTGCCAGCAGTCCCCGGAGGTGGGGTCAGCCCCAGCATTTT	CASSPRRWGQPQHF
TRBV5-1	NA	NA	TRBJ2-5	TGCGCCAGCAGCCCCAGACTAGTGCCCGGGGAGACCCAGTACTTC	CASSPRLVPGETQYF
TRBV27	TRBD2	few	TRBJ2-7	TGTGCCAGCAGTCCACTAGCGGACGTCTCCTACGAGCAGTACTTC	CASSPLADVSYEQYF
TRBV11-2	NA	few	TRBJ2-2	TGTGCCAGCAGCTTAGGACCGGGATTGAACACCGGGGAGCTGTTTTTT	CASSLGPGLNTGELFF
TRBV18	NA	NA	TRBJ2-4	TGTGCCAGCTCACAGTTTAGTGGGAACATTCAGTACTTC	CASSQFSGNIQYF
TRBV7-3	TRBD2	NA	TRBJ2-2	TGTGCCAGCAGCTTAGTAGCGGGAGGGCCGGGCACCGGGGAGCTGTTTTTT	CASSLVAGGPGTGELFF
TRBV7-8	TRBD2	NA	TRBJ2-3	TGTGCCAGCAGCTCCATCCGGACTAGCGGGAGGTCCCACACAGATACGCAGTATTTT	CASSSIRTSGRSHTDTQYF
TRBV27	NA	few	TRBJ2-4	TGTGCCAGCAGTGCTGACAGGACTAGGGGGGACATTCAGTACTTC	CASSADRTRGDIQYF
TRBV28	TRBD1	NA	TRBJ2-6	TGTGCCAGCAGCTCTCACAGGGGGTTTTTGGGGGCCAACGTCCTGACTTTC	CASSSHRGFLGANVLTF
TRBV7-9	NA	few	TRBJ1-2	TGTGCCAGCGTGGGGTCAGGGGATTACGGCTACACCTTC	CASVGSGDYGYTF
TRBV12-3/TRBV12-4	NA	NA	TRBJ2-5	TGTGCCAGCAGCTTTCAGGTGGCAGGAGAGACCCAGTACTTC	CASSFQVAGETQYF
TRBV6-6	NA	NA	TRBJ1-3	TGTGCCAGCAGTTCGATTTCGGGAAACACCATATATTTT	CASSSISGNTIYF
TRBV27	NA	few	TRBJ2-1	TGTGCCAGCACCCGAGGGGGTTCTTCCTACAATGAGCAGTTCTTC	CASTRGGSSYNEQFF
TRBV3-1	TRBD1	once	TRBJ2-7	TGTACCAGCAGCCATGCCGGGACAGGGGGACCCTACGAGCAGTACTTC	CTSSHAGTGGPYEQYF
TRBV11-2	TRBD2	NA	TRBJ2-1	TGTGCCAGCAGCTTCCCAGCGGGAGTATACAATGAGCAGTTCTTC	CASSFPAGVYNEQFF
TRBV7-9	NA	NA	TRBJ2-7	TGTGCCAGCAGCTTTGGGGGGCCCCGATCCTACGAGCAGTACTTC	CASSFGGPRSYEQYF
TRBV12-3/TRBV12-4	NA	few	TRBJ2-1	TGTGCCAGCAGTCGGGTAAAGGTGGGGGAGTTCTTC	CASSRVKVGEFF
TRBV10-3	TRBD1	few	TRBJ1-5	TGTGCCATCGCGGGGGACAGTTATCAGCCCCAGCATTTT	CAIAGDSYQPQHF
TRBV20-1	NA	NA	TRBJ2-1	TGCAGTGCTAGACCGGCGGGACCCTCCTACAATGAGCAGTTCTTC	CSARPAGPSYNEQFF
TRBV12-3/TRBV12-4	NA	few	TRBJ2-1	TGTGCCAGCAATATCTGGGGGGCAGGGGGCTACAATGAGCAGTTCTTC	CASNIWGAGGYNEQFF
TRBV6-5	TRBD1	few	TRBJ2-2	TGTGCCAGCAGTTCGACCGGGACAGGGTTGTCCGGGGAGCTGTTTTTT	CASSSTGTGLSGELFF
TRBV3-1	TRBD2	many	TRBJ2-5	TGTGCCAGCAGCCAGTCGTCAGGGACTAGCGGGAGGAGAGGCCAAGAGACCCAGTACTTC	CASSQSSGTSGRRGQETQYF